This is a list of T cell receptor beta chains from one sample in a study of cytomegalovirus exposure and HLA in healthy donors. Data came from immunoSEQ multiplex PCR; TCRdb stores just in-frame clones and leaves some out. The table shows under 150,000 clones, with 82% occurring only once. Sequenced input: PBMCs. The receptors shown here come from a woman aged 18-29 years in good health and CMV-seronegative. Both conserved end residues are part of each CDR3. D genes are given only for firm matches. Size is omitted from some rows. Given values are once, few, many or a class for expanded clones.

J gene: TRBJ1-1; V gene: TRBV28; D gene: NA; clone size: few; CDR3 protein: CASNGGEDTEAFF; CDR3 DNA: TGTGCCAGCAATGGGGGGGAGGACACTGAAGCTTTCTTT
J gene: TRBJ1-4; V gene: TRBV4-1; D gene: TRBD1; clone size: few; CDR3 protein: CASSHPGTGLFF; CDR3 DNA: TGCGCCAGCAGCCATCCCGGGACAGGGCTGTTTTTT
J gene: TRBJ2-1; V gene: TRBV7-2; D gene: TRBD2; clone size: NA; CDR3 protein: CASSLDAGEYNEQFF; CDR3 DNA: TGTGCCAGCAGCTTAGATGCGGGAGAATACAATGAGCAGTTCTTC
J gene: TRBJ1-5; V gene: TRBV7-8; D gene: TRBD1; clone size: once; CDR3 protein: CASSPSRGRNQPQHF; CDR3 DNA: TGTGCCAGCAGCCCCTCCAGGGGGCGGAATCAGCCCCAGCATTTT
J gene: TRBJ1-2; V gene: TRBV27; D gene: TRBD1; clone size: NA; CDR3 protein: CASSLRAGGYYGYTF; CDR3 DNA: TGTGCCAGCAGTTTAAGGGCAGGGGGGTACTATGGCTACACCTTC
J gene: TRBJ1-1; V gene: TRBV6-1; D gene: TRBD1; clone size: NA; CDR3 protein: CASSEGLYRGKGTEAFF; CDR3 DNA: TGTGCCAGCAGTGAAGGGCTCTACAGGGGCAAGGGGACTGAAGCTTTCTTT
J gene: TRBJ2-1; V gene: TRBV4-1; D gene: TRBD1; clone size: NA; CDR3 protein: CASSQGPPGQGAWNEQFF; CDR3 DNA: TGCGCCAGCAGCCAAGGCCCGCCGGGACAGGGGGCCTGGAATGAGCAGTTCTTC
J gene: TRBJ1-1; V gene: TRBV11-2; D gene: NA; clone size: NA; CDR3 protein: CASSLVLLRDGSTEAFF; CDR3 DNA: TGTGCCAGCAGCTTAGTACTCCTGCGGGATGGGAGCACTGAAGCTTTCTTT
J gene: TRBJ2-1; V gene: TRBV11-2; D gene: NA; clone size: NA; CDR3 protein: CASSWRFGNEQFF; CDR3 DNA: TGTGCCAGCAGCTGGCGGTTCGGAAATGAGCAGTTCTTC
J gene: TRBJ2-2; V gene: TRBV19; D gene: NA; clone size: NA; CDR3 protein: CASITRNGELFF; CDR3 DNA: TGTGCCAGTATAACGAGGAACGGGGAGCTGTTTTTT
J gene: TRBJ1-1; V gene: TRBV28; D gene: NA; clone size: NA; CDR3 protein: CASSSTGRAFF; CDR3 DNA: TGTGCCAGCAGCTCTACAGGACGGGCTTTCTTT
J gene: TRBJ1-4; V gene: TRBV18; D gene: NA; clone size: NA; CDR3 protein: CASSPLGLKLFF; CDR3 DNA: TGTGCCAGCTCACCCCTGGGCCTGAAACTGTTTTTT
J gene: TRBJ1-6; V gene: TRBV27; D gene: TRBD1; clone size: once; CDR3 protein: CASSFGTDNSPLHF; CDR3 DNA: TGTGCCAGCAGTTTCGGGACAGATAATTCACCCCTCCACTTT
J gene: TRBJ1-1; V gene: TRBV14; D gene: NA; clone size: NA; CDR3 protein: CASSPPDRRTEAFF; CDR3 DNA: TGTGCCAGCAGCCCACCGGATAGGAGAACTGAAGCTTTCTTT
J gene: TRBJ2-3; V gene: TRBV10-1; D gene: NA; clone size: NA; CDR3 protein: CASSRQERVDTQYF; CDR3 DNA: TGCGCCAGCAGCCGACAGGAACGGGTGGATACGCAGTATTTT
J gene: TRBJ1-2; V gene: TRBV6-5; D gene: NA; clone size: few; CDR3 protein: CASSYTGSNYGYTF; CDR3 DNA: TGTGCCAGCAGTTACACGGGGTCTAACTATGGCTACACCTTC
J gene: TRBJ1-4; V gene: TRBV4-2; D gene: TRBD1; clone size: NA; CDR3 protein: CASSLDGTGGHEKLFF; CDR3 DNA: TGTGCCAGCAGCCTAGACGGGACAGGGGGTCATGAAAAACTGTTTTTT
J gene: TRBJ1-2; V gene: TRBV6-1; D gene: NA; clone size: NA; CDR3 protein: CASSEALHSYGYTF; CDR3 DNA: TGTGCCAGCAGTGAAGCGCTTCACAGTTATGGCTACACCTTC
J gene: TRBJ2-4; V gene: TRBV4-1; D gene: NA; clone size: NA; CDR3 protein: CASSQRAGLAKNIQYF; CDR3 DNA: TGCGCCAGCAGCCAAAGGGCAGGACTAGCCAAAAACATTCAGTACTTC
J gene: TRBJ2-7; V gene: TRBV11-3; D gene: TRBD1; clone size: NA; CDR3 protein: CASSHAGQADEQYF; CDR3 DNA: TGTGCCAGCAGCCATGCGGGACAGGCAGACGAGCAGTACTTC
J gene: TRBJ2-4; V gene: TRBV9; D gene: NA; clone size: NA; CDR3 protein: CASSEGLAKNIQYF; CDR3 DNA: TGTGCCAGCAGCGAGGGACTAGCCAAAAACATTCAGTACTTC
J gene: TRBJ2-3; V gene: TRBV23-1; D gene: NA; clone size: NA; CDR3 protein: CASSQFLHLHEAVRDTQYF; CDR3 DNA: TGCGCCAGCAGTCAATTCCTACATCTACATGAAGCGGTAAGAGATACGCAGTATTTT
J gene: TRBJ2-1; V gene: TRBV9; D gene: NA; clone size: once; CDR3 protein: CASSWSDGEQFF; CDR3 DNA: TGTGCCAGCAGCTGGAGCGATGGTGAGCAGTTCTTC
J gene: TRBJ2-1; V gene: TRBV25-1; D gene: NA; clone size: NA; CDR3 protein: CASRGINEQFF; CDR3 DNA: TGTGCCTCACGGGGAATCAATGAGCAGTTCTTC
J gene: TRBJ1-5; V gene: TRBV27; D gene: TRBD1; clone size: NA; CDR3 protein: CASSLAGGSNQPQHF; CDR3 DNA: TGTGCCAGCAGTTTGGCAGGGGGTAGCAATCAGCCCCAGCATTTT
J gene: TRBJ2-3; V gene: TRBV6-1; D gene: NA; clone size: NA; CDR3 protein: CASSPFSSLDTQYF; CDR3 DNA: TGTGCCAGCAGTCCGTTTAGTAGCCTGGATACGCAGTATTTT
J gene: TRBJ1-1; V gene: TRBV14; D gene: NA; clone size: NA; CDR3 protein: CASSQDRGTTEAFF; CDR3 DNA: TGTGCCAGCAGCCAAGATCGGGGGACCACTGAAGCTTTCTTT
J gene: TRBJ2-1; V gene: TRBV6-1; D gene: TRBD2; clone size: few; CDR3 protein: CASEASGAYNEQFF; CDR3 DNA: TGTGCCAGCGAGGCTAGCGGGGCCTACAATGAGCAGTTCTTC
J gene: TRBJ2-3; V gene: TRBV19; D gene: NA; clone size: NA; CDR3 protein: CASSVDSRTPHF; CDR3 DNA: TGTGCCAGTAGTGTGGACAGCCGAACTCCTCATTTT
J gene: TRBJ1-1; V gene: TRBV30; D gene: NA; clone size: NA; CDR3 protein: CAAPHGGRNTEAFF; CDR3 DNA: TGTGCCGCCCCGCACGGGGGACGGAACACTGAAGCTTTCTTT
J gene: TRBJ2-7; V gene: TRBV5-6; D gene: NA; clone size: once; CDR3 protein: CASSLELRTVSYEQYF; CDR3 DNA: TGTGCCAGCAGCTTAGAGTTGAGAACGGTCTCCTACGAGCAGTACTTC
J gene: TRBJ2-3; V gene: TRBV7-9; D gene: NA; clone size: NA; CDR3 protein: CASSPFGDTQYF; CDR3 DNA: TGTGCCAGCAGCCCGTTCGGGGATACGCAGTATTTT
J gene: TRBJ2-7; V gene: TRBV9; D gene: NA; clone size: NA; CDR3 protein: CASSVGGKDEQYF; CDR3 DNA: TGTGCCAGCAGCGTAGGCGGTAAGGACGAGCAGTACTTC
J gene: TRBJ2-1; V gene: TRBV9; D gene: NA; clone size: NA; CDR3 protein: CASSVAGQLYNEQFF; CDR3 DNA: TGTGCCAGCAGCGTAGCGGGACAACTTTACAATGAGCAGTTCTTC
J gene: TRBJ1-5; V gene: TRBV7-2; D gene: NA; clone size: NA; CDR3 protein: CASSMDWGINQPQHF; CDR3 DNA: TGTGCCAGCAGCATGGACTGGGGTATCAATCAGCCCCAGCATTTT
J gene: TRBJ1-5; V gene: TRBV2; D gene: NA; clone size: NA; CDR3 protein: CASSVGHLTAGNQPQHF; CDR3 DNA: TGTGCCAGCAGTGTGGGACACCTAACGGCGGGCAATCAGCCCCAGCATTTT
J gene: TRBJ1-1; V gene: TRBV7-9; D gene: NA; clone size: NA; CDR3 protein: CASSSRQEPMNTEAFF; CDR3 DNA: TGTGCCAGCAGCTCCCGACAGGAGCCCATGAACACTGAAGCTTTCTTT
J gene: TRBJ1-2; V gene: TRBV10-3; D gene: NA; clone size: few; CDR3 protein: CAISVSLNYGYTF; CDR3 DNA: TGTGCCATCAGTGTCTCCCTAAACTATGGCTACACCTTC
J gene: TRBJ2-1; V gene: TRBV11-3; D gene: NA; clone size: NA; CDR3 protein: CASSLGTTGYYNEQFF; CDR3 DNA: TGTGCCAGCAGCTTAGGGACCACAGGATACTACAATGAGCAGTTCTTC
J gene: TRBJ1-1; V gene: TRBV5-1; D gene: NA; clone size: NA; CDR3 protein: CASSLDSLVVNTEAFF; CDR3 DNA: TGCGCCAGCAGCTTGGACTCCCTGGTGGTGAACACTGAAGCTTTCTTT
J gene: TRBJ1-1; V gene: TRBV6-5; D gene: TRBD1; clone size: few; CDR3 protein: CASRGLTEAFF; CDR3 DNA: TGTGCCAGTAGGGGGCTAACCGAAGCTTTCTTT
J gene: TRBJ2-3; V gene: TRBV29-1; D gene: NA; clone size: NA; CDR3 protein: CSMGTGSTDTQYF; CDR3 DNA: TGCAGCATGGGAACAGGGAGCACAGATACGCAGTATTTT
J gene: TRBJ1-6; V gene: TRBV7-2; D gene: TRBD1; clone size: once; CDR3 protein: CASRRQGSSYNSPLHF; CDR3 DNA: TGTGCCAGCAGACGACAGGGGAGCTCCTATAATTCACCCCTCCACTTT
J gene: TRBJ2-3; V gene: TRBV4-2; D gene: NA; clone size: NA; CDR3 protein: CASSPAPRGETDTQYF; CDR3 DNA: TGTGCCAGCAGCCCCGCCCCCAGGGGGGAAACAGATACGCAGTATTTT
J gene: TRBJ2-7; V gene: TRBV2; D gene: TRBD2; clone size: NA; CDR3 protein: CAGREGPYEQYF; CDR3 DNA: TGTGCCGGCCGGGAGGGGCCCTACGAGCAGTACTTC
J gene: TRBJ2-1; V gene: TRBV29-1; D gene: TRBD1; clone size: NA; CDR3 protein: CSVRGMPYNEQFF; CDR3 DNA: TGCAGCGTCAGGGGGATGCCCTACAATGAGCAGTTCTTC
J gene: TRBJ2-1; V gene: TRBV11-2; D gene: NA; clone size: NA; CDR3 protein: CASSREFGNEQFF; CDR3 DNA: TGTGCCAGCAGCCGGGAGTTCGGCAATGAGCAGTTCTTC
J gene: TRBJ2-7; V gene: TRBV6-5; D gene: NA; clone size: NA; CDR3 protein: CASSFRRQKDEQYF; CDR3 DNA: TGTGCCAGCAGTTTTCGGCGGCAGAAAGACGAGCAGTACTTC
J gene: TRBJ1-3; V gene: TRBV7-8; D gene: TRBD1; clone size: NA; CDR3 protein: CASSLDRGGNTIYF; CDR3 DNA: TGTGCCAGCAGCTTAGACAGGGGTGGAAACACCATATATTTT
J gene: TRBJ2-1; V gene: TRBV12-5; D gene: NA; clone size: NA; CDR3 protein: CASGRGEQFF; CDR3 DNA: TGTGCTAGTGGTCGAGGGGAGCAGTTCTTC
J gene: TRBJ2-3; V gene: TRBV6-6; D gene: TRBD1; clone size: NA; CDR3 protein: CASSLKTGAADTQYF; CDR3 DNA: TGTGCCAGCAGTTTGAAAACAGGGGCGGCAGATACGCAGTATTTT
J gene: TRBJ1-3; V gene: TRBV9; D gene: NA; clone size: NA; CDR3 protein: CASSVEGGGARSGNTIYF; CDR3 DNA: TGTGCCAGCAGCGTAGAGGGGGGGGGCGCACGATCCGGAAACACCATATATTTT
J gene: TRBJ1-2; V gene: TRBV10-3; D gene: NA; clone size: NA; CDR3 protein: CAISESDSNYGYTF; CDR3 DNA: TGTGCCATCAGTGAGTCGGACAGTAACTATGGCTACACCTTC
J gene: TRBJ2-2; V gene: TRBV11-3; D gene: TRBD2; clone size: NA; CDR3 protein: CASSPGGWGQNTGELFF; CDR3 DNA: TGTGCCAGCAGCCCGGGGGGGTGGGGGCAGAACACCGGGGAGCTGTTTTTT
J gene: TRBJ1-2; V gene: TRBV18; D gene: NA; clone size: NA; CDR3 protein: CASSPGGDDYGYTF; CDR3 DNA: TGTGCCAGCTCACCAGGGGGGGACGACTATGGCTACACCTTC